A single sample gave rise to the 15 T cell receptor beta chains below, sequenced in a study of identical twins. TCRdb re-analysed the 5' RACE reads in MiXCR, keeping a single row per CDR3 protein. The sample has 450,000 or so distinct CDR3 sequences; less than 20% are singletons. Specimen: naive T cells sorted from blood. These receptors were taken from a man in his fifties or sixties in good health.

This sequence joins TRBV5-1 and TRBJ2-1; 14 bases fit TRBD2. J gave up 8 bases and V 3 bases, and 7 bases lay outside the gene matches. The CDR3 spans 16 residues. Germline CDR1 is SGHRS and CDR2 is YFSETQ. This CDR3 reads CASSWGTSGGVDEQFF. CDR3 in DNA: TGCGCCAGCAGCTGGGGGACTAGCGGGGGAGTCGATGAGCAGTTCTTC.

The rearrangement uses TRBV10-3 and TRBJ2-1; possibly TRBD1 for D (6 bases). Germline CDR1 is ENHRY and CDR2 is SYGVKD. V was trimmed by 11 bases and J by 4 bases, leaving 12 bases between them. The CDR3 length is 12 residues. CDR3 nucleotide sequence: TGTGCCGTAAGAACAGGGTACAATGAGCAGTTCTTC. Translation gives CAVRTGYNEQFF.

This clonotype has at least ten counts. V usage is TRBV12-3 or TRBV12-4 and J usage is TRBJ1-2, with a weak D call TRBD1 (6 bases). The CDR3 totals 21 residues. V was shortened by 1 base and J by 8 bases, with 35 bases between the two germline ends. CDR3 sequence: CASSLDLGTSTKQQIWDGYTF. The CDR3, as DNA: TGTGCCAGCAGTTTAGACCTTGGGACATCAACAAAACAACAGATCTGGGACGGCTACACCTTC.

This clonotype was seen ten or more times. This chain joins TRBV10-3 and TRBJ2-5; TRBD1 agrees at 8 bases. This CDR3 comprises 17 residues. CDR1 is ENHRY and CDR2 is SYGVKD in the germline V gene. With 0 bases clipped from V and 0 bases from J, the junction kept 6 bases outside the gene matches. The CDR3 loop reads CAISESDRVENQETQYF. CDR3 nucleotides: TGTGCCATCAGTGAGTCGGACAGGGTGGAAAACCAAGAGACCCAGTACTTC.

This clonotype showed up many times. The chain links TRBV2 to TRBJ2-1, with 8 bases fitting TRBD2. Germline V gene data show CDR1 as SNHLY and CDR2 as FYNNEI. V was pared by 3 bases and J by 2 bases, with 3 bases of the junction left unmatched. CDR3 length: 15 amino acids. The DNA for the CDR3 is TGTGCCAGCAGTGAGGGTAGCGGGGCCTACAATGAGCAGTTCTTC. This translates into CASSEGSGAYNEQFF.

The chain is built from TRBV4-1 and TRBJ2-3; 9 bases match TRBD2. Germline assignment: CDR1 MGHRA and CDR2 YSYEKL. CDR3 length: 16 residues. V lost 1 base and J lost 3; bases outside the gene matches: 5. For the CDR3, the DNA is TGCGCCAGCAGCCAAGGACCCAGCGGGAGGACAGATACGCAGTATTTT. This gives the protein CASSQGPSGRTDTQYF.

This clonotype was counted a few times. This chain connects TRBV29-1 to TRBJ1-2; no firm D call. The CDR3 loop spans 12 amino acids. Germline V gene sequence: CDR1 SQVTM, CDR2 ANQGSEA. Trimming shortened V by 0 bases and J by 5 bases, and 7 bases separated the two germline ends. CDR3 sequence: CSVEELGYGYTF. CDR3 in DNA: TGCAGCGTTGAAGAACTGGGTTATGGCTACACCTTC. Combining the CDR3 with reference TRBV29-1 and TRBJ1-2 gives the whole variable domain SAVISQKPSRDICQRGTSLTIQCQVDSQVTMMFWYRQQPGQSLTLIATANQGSEATYESGFVIDKFPISRPNLTFSTLTVSNMSPEDSSIYLCSVEELGYGYTFGSGTRLTVV.

The chain links TRBV7-9 to TRBJ2-7; the match to TRBD1 covers 8 bases. From germline, CDR1 is SEHNR and CDR2 FQNEAQ (reference sequence). The CDR3 sequence is 15 residues long. V lost 3 bases to trimming and J lost 5 bases; unmatched junction nucleotides: 9. The CDR3 DNA reads TGTGCCAGCAGCTTTTTAACAGGGGGGCAGAACGAGCAGTACTTC. It yields the protein CASSFLTGGQNEQYF.

This clonotype was seen a handful of times. The chain has TRBV6-1 and TRBJ1-1; 9 bases map to TRBD1. The germline gives CDR1 MNHNS, CDR2 SASEGT. J gave up 8 bases and V 7 bases, and 8 bases lay outside the gene matches. The CDR3 covers 13 residues. As DNA, the CDR3 is TGTGCCAGCATAAACCCGGGACAGGGAGAAGCTTTCTTT. This encodes CASINPGQGEAFF.

The chain combines TRBV12-3 or TRBV12-4 with TRBJ1-2; unclear D gene. This CDR3 is 11 amino acids long. The V and J ends lost 9 bases and 1 base respectively, with 6 bases between them. The DNA for the CDR3 is TGTGCCAGTCTTGGTAACTATGGCTACACCTTC. Amino acid sequence: CASLGNYGYTF.

This clonotype was counted between two and nine times. The chain couples TRBV5-1 to TRBJ2-7, with 13 bases that match TRBD2. The CDR3 contains 15 residues. From germline, CDR1 is SGHRS and CDR2 YFSETQ. V shed 4 bases, J shed 3 bases, and the junction held 4 bases outside the gene matches. For the CDR3, the DNA is TGCGCCAGCAGCCATGGGACTAGCGGGATCTACGAGCAGTACTTC. It yields the protein CASSHGTSGIYEQYF.

This chain connects TRBV15 to TRBJ2-1; 14 nucleotides align to TRBD2. Germline loops: CDR1 LNHNV, CDR2 YYDKDF (reference sequence). This CDR3 is 15 amino acids long. The trim removed 4 bases at V and 10 bases at J, leaving 6 bases unmatched. CDR3 amino acids: CATSMGLAGDGEQFF. In DNA form, the CDR3 reads TGTGCCACCAGCATGGGACTAGCGGGAGACGGGGAGCAGTTCTTC.

In this sample, this clonotype turned up a few times. The chain recombines TRBV5-1 with TRBJ2-7, with 8 bases matching TRBD2. Germline loops: CDR1 SGHRS, CDR2 YFSETQ. The CDR3 is 15 amino acids. Losses at the gene ends were 2 bases for V and 3 bases for J; bases not matched to a gene: 7. CDR3 bases: TGCGCCAGCAGCTTTCGGGGGGGATACATCTACGAGCAGTACTTC. It is translated as CASSFRGGYIYEQYF.

There are a few counts of this clonotype. The chain carries TRBV20-1 and TRBJ2-7; either TRBD1 or TRBD2 may fit D (6 bases each). The CDR3 totals 16 residues. Trimming removed 0 bases from V and 4 bases from J, with 19 bases in between. Germline V CDR1 and CDR2: DFQATT, SNEGSKA (reference sequence). CDR3 loop: CSARDRGGGTRYEQYF. As DNA, the CDR3 is TGCAGTGCTAGAGATCGGGGTGGCGGGACAAGATACGAGCAGTACTTC.

This chain links TRBV12-3 or TRBV12-4 with TRBJ1-1; D perhaps matches TRBD1 (6 bases). V was trimmed by 6 bases and J by 12 bases, leaving 14 bases between them. The length of the CDR3 is 11 residues. The CDR3: CASRTRGASFF. CDR3 in DNA: TGTGCCAGCAGAACCAGGGGTGCGTCTTTCTTT.